Given below is one TCR beta chain in context. Its target is unknown. The method was immunoSEQ multiplex PCR; TCRdb's version includes in-frame clones alone and lacks a portion of them. The table has about 96,000 clones, 60% to 75% seen once; the top ten hold around half. This record belongs to a study of shared clonotypes between healthy human individuals. Nashville, Tennessee was home to all donors, who were Caucasian adults. Study outcomes and limitations: Clonotype sharing among the donors was expected to vary with sequencing depth. Tissues were not sampled, only blood, and their repertoires likely differ.

The CDR3 consists of 13 residues. Germline CDR1 SGDLS, CDR2 YYNGEE. V gave up 3 bases and J gave up 5 bases, with 11 bases separating them. This receptor was taken from a man aged 30-40 years in good health. The chain employs TRBV9 and TRBJ1-1; the D gene is possibly TRBD1 (5 bases). Sequences were obtained from memory CD8+ T cells sorted from blood. The subset denotes: CD45RO+ cells pooled with CCR7-negative TemRA cells. The CDR3 protein is CASSAQGGTEAFF. The DNA for the CDR3 is TGTGCCAGCAGCGCCCAGGGAGGAACTGAAGCTTTCTTT. Together with reference TRBV9 and TRBJ1-1, the CDR3 gives the full variable domain: DSGVTQTPKHLITATGQRVTLRCSPRSGDLSVYWYQQSLDQGLQFLIQYYNGEERAKGNILERFSAQQFPDLHSELNLSSLELGDSALYFCASSAQGGTEAFFGQGTRLTVV.